The source of this T cell receptor beta chain is a study of CD8 T cells in Susac syndrome. Trimming cost V 6 bases and J 4 bases, with 21 bases left between them. This CDR3 spans 16 amino acids. Random hexamers were used to reverse transcribe about 0.5 to 1 ug of RNA. From the immunoSEQ multiplex PCR reads, TCRdb called clonotypes with MiXCR, one entry per CDR3 protein. The data contain some 120,000 distinct CDR3 sequences, 90% to 95% of them singletons. The V and J genes are TRBV12-3 or TRBV12-4 and TRBJ1-1; no firm D call. The sample comprised CD4+ T cells from PBMCs. The source of this sequence is a human donor in good health. In nucleotides, the CDR3 is TGTGCCAGCAGACGTTCGGGTTTAAACCTGGGCACTGAAGCTTTCTTT. It encodes CASRRSGLNLGTEAFF.